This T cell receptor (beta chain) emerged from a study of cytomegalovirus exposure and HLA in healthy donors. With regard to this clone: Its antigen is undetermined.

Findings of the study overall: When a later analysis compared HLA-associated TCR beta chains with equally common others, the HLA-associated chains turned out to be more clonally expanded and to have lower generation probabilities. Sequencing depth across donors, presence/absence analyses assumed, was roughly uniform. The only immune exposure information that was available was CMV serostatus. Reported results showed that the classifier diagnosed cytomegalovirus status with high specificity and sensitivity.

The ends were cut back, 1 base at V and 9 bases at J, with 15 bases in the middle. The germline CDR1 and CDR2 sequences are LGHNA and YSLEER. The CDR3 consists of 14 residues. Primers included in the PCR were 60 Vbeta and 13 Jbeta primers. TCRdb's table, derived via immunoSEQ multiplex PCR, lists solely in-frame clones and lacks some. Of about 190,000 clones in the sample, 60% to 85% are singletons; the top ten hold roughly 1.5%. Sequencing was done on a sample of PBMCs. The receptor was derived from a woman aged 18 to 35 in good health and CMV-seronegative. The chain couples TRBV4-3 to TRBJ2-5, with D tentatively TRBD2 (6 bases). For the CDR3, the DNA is TGCGCCAGCAGCCAAGTGTCGGGAGCGGGTCCCCAGTACTTC. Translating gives CASSQVSGAGPQYF.